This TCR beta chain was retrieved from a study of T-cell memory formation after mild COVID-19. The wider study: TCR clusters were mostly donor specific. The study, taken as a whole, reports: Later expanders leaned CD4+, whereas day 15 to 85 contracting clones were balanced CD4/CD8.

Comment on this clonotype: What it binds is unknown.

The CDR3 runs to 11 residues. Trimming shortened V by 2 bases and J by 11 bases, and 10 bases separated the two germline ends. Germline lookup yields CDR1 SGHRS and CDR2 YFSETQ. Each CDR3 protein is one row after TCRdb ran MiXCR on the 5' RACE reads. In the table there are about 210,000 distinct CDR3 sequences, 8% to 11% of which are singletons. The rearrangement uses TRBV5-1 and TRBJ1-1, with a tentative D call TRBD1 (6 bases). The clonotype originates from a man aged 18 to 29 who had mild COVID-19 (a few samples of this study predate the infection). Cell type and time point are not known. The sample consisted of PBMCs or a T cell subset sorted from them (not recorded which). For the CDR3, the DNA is TGCGCCAGCAGCTTCCGGGGGCAGGCTTTCTTT. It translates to CASSFRGQAFF.